Listed here is a single T cell receptor (beta chain). Its antigen target is currently unknown. No qualities accompany the bases; no much larger clone lies one base away. These data are taken from a study of blood T cell repertoires in COVID-19 (TCRdb year 2020). Describing the broader study: The collaborator samples originated in the United States, Italy and Spain and spanned the acute and convalescent phases of COVID-19. The material from the prospective study consisted of cDNA or gDNA derived from T cells, B-cell-depleted T cells, or PBMCs. The dataset comprised deeply sampled blood TCRbeta repertoires from subjects exposed to, actively infected with, or recovered from COVID-19. The repertoires were released in a freely available public database meant as a resource for research on the immune response to SARS-CoV-2. The samples were drawn from two sources: the first 160 participants of the ongoing ImmuneRACE study, and approximately 1,300 subjects contributed by 6 global collaborators. Nearly every sample came with metadata listing a de-identified subject ID, COVID-19 status, age in years and sex. Where available, HLA class I and class II types were obtained from metadata supplied by the sample provider rather than from assay-based typing. Points the paper makes about the study in general: Clinical and demographic metadata were provided uncurated, with the amount varying by source and participant.

The CDR3 measures 13 amino acids from cysteine to phenylalanine. Only CDR3 DNA is held: 39 bases, read in frame from base 1. V lost 4 bases and J lost 11 bases; the stretch between them is 19 bases long. Via the germline V gene, CDR1 is SQVTM and CDR2 ANQGSEA. The immunoSEQ Assay, a bias-controlled multiplex PCR, was used to amplify TCRbeta CDR3 regions from genomic DNA. The study's own analysis went as follows. Within the assay, amplification of reference gene primers was used to estimate how many nucleated cells each sample contained. Sequence reads were collapsed and filtered to measure the absolute abundance of every unique TCRbeta CDR3 rearrangement. For each sample, productive Simpson clonality was calculated by taking the square root of Simpson's diversity index across productive rearrangements. TCRdb's version of the immuneACCESS table is confined to in-frame rearrangements and falls short of the full clone set. An unresolved V gene accounts for under half of the shortfall where checked; the remainder is of unknown origin. That table is the source of V, J and clone size, and D and trimming were worked out from the DNA. The sample has approximately 210,000 clones on record, 80% to 85% of them singletons. The leading ten clones occupy around 21% of the sample.

Whole blood was collected in K2EDTA tubes by collaborating institutions according to the institutions' own protocols. For TCRbeta analysis, collaborators shipped samples in one of three forms: frozen whole blood, isolated PBMCs, or DNA extracted from either of those sample types. Sequencing was carried out using peripheral blood. The source is a human donor in a cohort sampled during active COVID-19. This sequence uses TRBV29-1 and TRBJ2-3; TRBD2 could be the D gene, as 5 bases match. Here the CDR3 is given as CSVARTSLVEQYF. The DNA sequence is TGCAGCGTTGCCCGGACTTCCCTGGTGGAGCAGTATTTT.